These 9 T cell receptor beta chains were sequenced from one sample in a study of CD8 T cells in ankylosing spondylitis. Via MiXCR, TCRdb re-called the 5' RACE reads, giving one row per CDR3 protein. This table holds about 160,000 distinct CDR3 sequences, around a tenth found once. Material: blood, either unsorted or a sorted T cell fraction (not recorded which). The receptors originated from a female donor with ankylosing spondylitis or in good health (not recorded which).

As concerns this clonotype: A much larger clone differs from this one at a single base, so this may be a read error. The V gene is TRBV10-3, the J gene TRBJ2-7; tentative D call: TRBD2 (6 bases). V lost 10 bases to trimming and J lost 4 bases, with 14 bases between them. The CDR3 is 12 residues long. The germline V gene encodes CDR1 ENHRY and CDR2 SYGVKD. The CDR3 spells CATLAVAYEQYF. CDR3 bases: TGTGCCACCTTAGCGGTAGCGTACGAGCAGTACTTC.

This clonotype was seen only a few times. CDR3 in DNA: TGTGCCAGCAGTGAACTAACTACTGTCACCGGGGAGCTGTTTTTT. Translating it yields CASSELTTVTGELFF. V is TRBV25-1 and J is TRBJ2-2; no firm D call. V lost 2 bases, J lost 4 bases, and 11 bases lay in between. Germline CDR1 is MGHDK and CDR2 is SYGVNS. The CDR3 consists of 15 residues.

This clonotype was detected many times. The CDR3 sequence: CASSRTGNEQFF. Written as DNA, the CDR3 is TGTGCCAGCAGCCGGACTGGAAATGAGCAGTTCTTC. This chain joins TRBV27 and TRBJ2-1; D is possibly TRBD2 (5 bases). The germline V gene has CDR1 MNHEY and CDR2 SMNVEV (reference sequence). Trimming removed 6 bases at V and 7 bases at J, with 10 bases between. CDR3 length: 12 residues.

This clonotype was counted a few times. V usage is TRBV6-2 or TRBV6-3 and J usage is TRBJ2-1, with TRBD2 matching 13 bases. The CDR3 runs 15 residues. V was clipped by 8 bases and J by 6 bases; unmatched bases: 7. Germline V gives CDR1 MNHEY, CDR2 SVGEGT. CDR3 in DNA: TGTGCCAGCTCAACAGGGACTAGCGGGATCAATGAGCAGTTCTTC. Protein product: CASSTGTSGINEQFF.

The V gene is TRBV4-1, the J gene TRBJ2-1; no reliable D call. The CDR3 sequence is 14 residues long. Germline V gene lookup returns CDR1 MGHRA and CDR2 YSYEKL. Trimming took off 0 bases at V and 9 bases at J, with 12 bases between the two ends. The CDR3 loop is CASSQDHGVVEQFF. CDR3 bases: TGCGCCAGCAGCCAAGATCATGGGGTTGTTGAGCAGTTCTTC.

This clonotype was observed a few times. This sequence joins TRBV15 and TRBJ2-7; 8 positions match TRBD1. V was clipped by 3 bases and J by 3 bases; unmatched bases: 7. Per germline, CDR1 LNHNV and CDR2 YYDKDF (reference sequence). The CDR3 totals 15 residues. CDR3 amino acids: CATSSQPGQGYEQYF. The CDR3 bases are TGTGCCACCAGCAGCCAGCCCGGACAGGGCTACGAGCAGTACTTC.

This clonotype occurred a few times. The CDR3 loop reads CSARSFLAAEDIQYF. In nucleotides, the CDR3 is TGCAGTGCCAGATCATTTTTAGCGGCGGAGGACATTCAGTACTTC. V and J are TRBV20-1 and TRBJ2-4; D may be TRBD2 (6 bases). V was shortened by 6 bases and J by 8 bases, with 23 bases between the two germline ends. The CDR3 consists of 15 residues. CDR1 is DFQATT and CDR2 is SNEGSKA in the germline V gene (reference sequence).

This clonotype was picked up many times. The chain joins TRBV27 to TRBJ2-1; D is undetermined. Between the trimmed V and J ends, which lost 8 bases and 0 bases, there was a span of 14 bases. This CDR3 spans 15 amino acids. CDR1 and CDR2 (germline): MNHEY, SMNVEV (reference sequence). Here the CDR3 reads CASWPGFSSYNEQFF. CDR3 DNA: TGTGCCAGCTGGCCGGGTTTCAGCTCCTACAATGAGCAGTTCTTC.

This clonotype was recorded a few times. CDR3 nucleotide sequence: TGCGCCAGCAGCCCGCAATGGGTTACCGGGGCCAACGTCCTGACTTTC. Its protein is CASSPQWVTGANVLTF. The rearrangement links TRBV4-3 to TRBJ2-6; D not certain. This CDR3 spans 16 amino acids. Germline CDR1 is LGHNA and CDR2 is YSLEER. The ends were cut back, 4 bases at V and 4 bases at J, with 14 bases in the middle.